The 4 T cell receptor beta chains below come from one sample, sequenced in a study of blood T cell repertoires in COVID-19. Using immunoSEQ multiplex PCR, the repertoire was profiled, and TCRdb retains in-frame clones only, with some absent. The table lists 97,000 or so clones, 87% of them singletons, with 5% to 6.5% in the top ten. Sequenced material: peripheral blood. Receptor source: a woman in her forties or fifties with COVID-19, enrolled during active disease.

V usage is TRBV9 and J usage is TRBJ2-7; D is ambiguous. Germline V gene lookup returns CDR1 SGDLS and CDR2 YYNGEE. The CDR3 runs 14 residues. Trimming removed 0 bases from V and 3 bases from J, with 10 bases in between. Here the CDR3 DNA reads TGTGCCAGCAGCGTAGATTCCCCGGGCTACGAGCAGTACTTC. Residues: CASSVDSPGYEQYF.

This chain connects TRBV7-9 to TRBJ2-3; 12 positions match TRBD2. The germline V gene encodes CDR1 SEHNR and CDR2 FQNEAQ (reference sequence). Losses at the gene ends were 2 bases for V and 4 bases for J; bases not matched to a gene: 4. The CDR3 length is 16 residues. CDR3 amino acids: CASSLTSGGRSDTQYF. CDR3 DNA: TGTGCCAGCAGCTTAACTAGCGGGGGGAGGTCAGATACGCAGTATTTT.

This chain links TRBV12-3 or TRBV12-4 with TRBJ1-1; TRBD1 is a possible D gene (5 bases). This CDR3 contains 13 residues. Trimming removed 6 bases from V and 1 base from J, with 9 bases in between. The CDR3 reads CASSRTPNTEAFF. For the CDR3, the DNA is TGTGCCAGCAGCCGGACACCGAACACTGAAGCTTTCTTT.

The V call is TRBV12-3 or TRBV12-4, the J call TRBJ1-3; perhaps TRBD1 as D (5 bases). The CDR3 runs to 11 residues. Trimming left V 9 bases short and J 7 bases short, with 10 bases between. The CDR3 sequence: CASGGGNTIYF. In DNA form, the CDR3 reads TGTGCCAGTGGGGGGGGGAACACCATATATTTT.